This T cell receptor beta chain is from a study of long-term antiretroviral therapy in people with HIV. Notes on the study in general: In HIV, the repertoires covered a tighter span of CDR3 lengths than in controls. Transplant donor controls retained higher diversity, though diversity increased after ART.

Running of the v3.0 immunoSEQ assay took place at survey level. Repertoires were generated with immunoSEQ multiplex PCR, while TCRdb's copy carries only in-frame clones and drops some. The sample records 24,000 or so clones, around 82% being singletons. Of note for this clone: The antigen is unknown.

HIV-positive participants were all treated in the United States. Per the germline V gene, CDR1 is SQVTM and CDR2 is ANQGSEA. Trimming shortened V by 7 bases and J by 4 bases, and 16 bases separated the two germline ends. The CDR3 runs to 13 residues. This specimen was unsorted PBMCs, taken 0.5 years after starting antiretroviral therapy. The chain links TRBV29-1 to TRBJ1-2, with D possibly matching TRBD1 (5 bases). This receptor was obtained from a middle-aged woman with HIV. The CDR3 here is CSARGVSGYGYTF. In DNA form, the CDR3 reads TGCAGCGCAAGAGGGGTTTCCGGCTATGGCTACACCTTC.